Listed below are T cell receptor beta chains from one sample, sequenced in a study of blood T cell repertoires in COVID-19. Libraries were prepared by immunoSEQ multiplex PCR; TCRdb keeps only in-frame clonotypes and omits some of them. The sample has 200,000 to 300,000 clones, about 89% seen once. Sequenced: peripheral blood. The receptors were sampled from a woman aged 55-70 years who had recovered from COVID-19. Both conserved end residues are part of each CDR3. Fields, in order: clone size, D gene, V gene, J gene, CDR3 protein, CDR3 DNA. A D gene is named only where the DNA matches it firmly. Not all rows give a size; the values are once, few, many and, for expanded clones, a class.

clone size: -
D gene: -
V gene: TRBV28
J gene: TRBJ2-5
CDR3 protein: CASRPSGGGGTQYF
CDR3 DNA: TGTGCCAGCAGGCCCTCCGGCGGAGGCGGGACCCAGTACTTC

clone size: -
D gene: TRBD2
V gene: TRBV27
J gene: TRBJ2-5
CDR3 protein: CASSIRLATQETQYF
CDR3 DNA: TGTGCCAGCAGTATAAGACTAGCGACCCAAGAGACCCAGTACTTC

clone size: -
D gene: TRBD1
V gene: TRBV5-5
J gene: TRBJ1-5
CDR3 protein: CASSRYTGQGSDQPQHF
CDR3 DNA: TGTGCCAGCAGCCGCTACACGGGACAGGGGTCCGATCAGCCCCAGCATTTT

clone size: -
D gene: -
V gene: TRBV5-1
J gene: TRBJ2-2
CDR3 protein: CASSLGPNGELFF
CDR3 DNA: TGCGCCAGCAGCTTGGGGCCGAACGGGGAGCTGTTTTTT

clone size: -
D gene: -
V gene: TRBV5-1
J gene: TRBJ2-2
CDR3 protein: CASSLETVAGELFF
CDR3 DNA: TGCGCCAGCAGCTTGGAGACAGTAGCCGGGGAGCTGTTTTTT

clone size: once
D gene: -
V gene: TRBV7-2
J gene: TRBJ1-4
CDR3 protein: CASSFGQGEKLFF
CDR3 DNA: TGTGCCAGCAGCTTCGGGCAGGGCGAAAAACTGTTTTTT

clone size: -
D gene: -
V gene: TRBV7-2
J gene: TRBJ2-5
CDR3 protein: CASSLMGPQETQYF
CDR3 DNA: TGTGCCAGCAGCTTAATGGGCCCGCAGGAGACCCAGTACTTC

clone size: -
D gene: -
V gene: TRBV9
J gene: TRBJ1-1
CDR3 protein: CASSPRTGGNTEAFF
CDR3 DNA: TGTGCCAGCAGCCCAAGGACGGGGGGGAACACTGAAGCTTTCTTT

clone size: few
D gene: TRBD2
V gene: TRBV7-3
J gene: TRBJ2-3
CDR3 protein: CASSYLRSGGRADTQYF
CDR3 DNA: TGTGCCAGCAGCTACCTACGTAGCGGGGGGCGGGCGGATACGCAGTATTTT

clone size: -
D gene: TRBD1
V gene: TRBV6-4
J gene: TRBJ1-1
CDR3 protein: CASREKGAGTEAFF
CDR3 DNA: TGTGCCAGCCGGGAGAAGGGGGCGGGCACTGAAGCTTTCTTT

clone size: -
D gene: TRBD1
V gene: TRBV9
J gene: TRBJ2-7
CDR3 protein: CASSVAPGTGGYEQYF
CDR3 DNA: TGTGCCAGCAGCGTAGCGCCCGGGACAGGGGGCTACGAGCAGTACTTC

clone size: -
D gene: -
V gene: TRBV9
J gene: TRBJ2-3
CDR3 protein: CASSVARTHTDTQYF
CDR3 DNA: TGTGCCAGCAGCGTAGCGAGGACTCACACAGATACGCAGTATTTT

clone size: -
D gene: -
V gene: TRBV5-4
J gene: TRBJ1-1
CDR3 protein: CASSLVAGLNTEAFF
CDR3 DNA: TGTGCCAGCAGCTTGGTGGCGGGATTGAACACTGAAGCTTTCTTT

clone size: few
D gene: TRBD1
V gene: TRBV10-3
J gene: TRBJ1-1
CDR3 protein: CAISEFAGTGSTEAFF
CDR3 DNA: TGTGCCATCAGTGAGTTTGCCGGGACAGGGAGCACTGAAGCTTTCTTT

clone size: -
D gene: -
V gene: TRBV4-1
J gene: TRBJ1-2
CDR3 protein: CASSPIRGANGYTF
CDR3 DNA: TGCGCCAGCAGCCCTATACGGGGGGCAAATGGCTACACCTTC

clone size: -
D gene: TRBD1
V gene: TRBV27
J gene: TRBJ1-5
CDR3 protein: CASNPLGQDLYSNQPQHF
CDR3 DNA: TGTGCCAGCAACCCCCTGGGACAGGACCTTTATAGCAATCAGCCCCAGCATTTT

clone size: -
D gene: -
V gene: TRBV7-2
J gene: TRBJ1-3
CDR3 protein: CASSIPRDPGNTIYF
CDR3 DNA: TGTGCCAGCAGCATTCCCAGGGATCCCGGAAACACCATATATTTT

clone size: -
D gene: -
V gene: TRBV9
J gene: TRBJ1-5
CDR3 protein: CASSVEGRDQPQHF
CDR3 DNA: TGTGCCAGCAGCGTAGAGGGCAGGGATCAGCCCCAGCATTTT

clone size: few
D gene: TRBD1
V gene: TRBV6-5
J gene: TRBJ1-2
CDR3 protein: CASSWDSRLYGYTF
CDR3 DNA: TGTGCCAGCAGTTGGGACAGTAGGTTGTACGGCTACACCTTC

clone size: -
D gene: -
V gene: TRBV27
J gene: TRBJ2-7
CDR3 protein: CASRRGGGYEQYF
CDR3 DNA: TGTGCCAGCAGAAGAGGGGGGGGCTACGAGCAGTACTTC